This T cell receptor beta chain is drawn from a study of neoadjuvant nivolumab and ipilimumab in lung cancer. Germline CDR1 WSHSY, CDR2 SAAADI. The CDR3 runs to 12 residues. With regard to this clone: Antigen specificity is unknown. One end of the junction is discordant with germline, which a read error may explain.

General study findings and limits: Only a small number of samples underwent TCR sequencing.

Sequencing used immunoSEQ multiplex PCR; TCRdb keeps in-frame clones, though not all of them. This table holds about 20,000 clones, roughly three quarters found once. The chain links TRBV10-2 to TRBJ1-2, with a weak D call TRBD1 (5 bases). The receptor was isolated from an adult with non-small cell lung cancer. The sequenced sample was tumor tissue, obtained after neoadjuvant nivolumab, alone or with ipilimumab, at or shortly before surgery. As DNA, the CDR3 is TGCGCCAGCAGTGAGTCGGGCAGGGAAGTTTCATTC. Protein product: CASSESGREVSF.